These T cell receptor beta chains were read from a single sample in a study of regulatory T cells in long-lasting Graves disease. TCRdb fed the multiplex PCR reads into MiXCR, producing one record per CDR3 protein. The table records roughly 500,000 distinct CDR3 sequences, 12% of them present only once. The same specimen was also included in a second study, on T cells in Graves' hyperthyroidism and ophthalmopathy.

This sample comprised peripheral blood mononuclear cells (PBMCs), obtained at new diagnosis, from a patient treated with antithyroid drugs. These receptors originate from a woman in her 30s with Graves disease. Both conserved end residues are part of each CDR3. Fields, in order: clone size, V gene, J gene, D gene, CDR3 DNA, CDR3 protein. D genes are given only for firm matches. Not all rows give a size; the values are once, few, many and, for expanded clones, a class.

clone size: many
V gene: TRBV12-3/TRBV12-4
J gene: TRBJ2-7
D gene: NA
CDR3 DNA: TGTGCCAGCTCTAGCTTTCAAGACGAGCAGTACTTC
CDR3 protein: CASSSFQDEQYF

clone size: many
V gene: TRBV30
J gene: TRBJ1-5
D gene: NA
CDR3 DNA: TGTGCCTGGAGCAAGTATAAAGGGCTGAATAGCAATCAGCCCCAGCATTTT
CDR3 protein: CAWSKYKGLNSNQPQHF

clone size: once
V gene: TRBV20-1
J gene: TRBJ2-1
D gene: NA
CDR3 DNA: TGCAGTGCCCCCGTGGACTTCTACTACAATGAGCAGTTCTTC
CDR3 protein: CSAPVDFYYNEQFF

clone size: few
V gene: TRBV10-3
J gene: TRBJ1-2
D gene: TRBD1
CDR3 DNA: TGTGCCATCAGGAGGGACAGCTACAACTATGGCTACACCTTC
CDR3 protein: CAIRRDSYNYGYTF

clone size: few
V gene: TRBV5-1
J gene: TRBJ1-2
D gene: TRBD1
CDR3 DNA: TGCGCCAGCAGACCCGGACAGGGCGGGGATGGCTACACCTTC
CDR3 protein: CASRPGQGGDGYTF

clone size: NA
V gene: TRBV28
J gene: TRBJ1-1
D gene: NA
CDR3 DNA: TGTGCCAGCAGTTTAAGGCGATTCAACACTGAAGCTTTCTTT
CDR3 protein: CASSLRRFNTEAFF

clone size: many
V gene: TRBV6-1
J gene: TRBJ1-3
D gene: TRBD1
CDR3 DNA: TGTGCCAGCAGAACAGGGGGCGAAGGAAACACCATATATTTT
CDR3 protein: CASRTGGEGNTIYF

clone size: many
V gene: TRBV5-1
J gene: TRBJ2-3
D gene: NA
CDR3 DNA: TGCGCCAGCAGCTTTAACTCGGGGGCAGGTGCAGATACGCAGTATTTT
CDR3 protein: CASSFNSGAGADTQYF

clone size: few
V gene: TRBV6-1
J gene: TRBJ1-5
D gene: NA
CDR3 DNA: TGTGCCAGCAGAAGTAGGGGGGGGACTCAGCCCCAGCATTTT
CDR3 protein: CASRSRGGTQPQHF

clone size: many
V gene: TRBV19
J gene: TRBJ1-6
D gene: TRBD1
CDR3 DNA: TGTGCCACCGCTACCGGGACAGGGTCCCTAAATTCACCCCTCCACTTT
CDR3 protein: CATATGTGSLNSPLHF

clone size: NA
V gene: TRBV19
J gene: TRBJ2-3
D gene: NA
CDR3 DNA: TGTGCCAGTCCTACCCCTAGAGGGAGCGAGACAGATACGCAGTATTTT
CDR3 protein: CASPTPRGSETDTQYF

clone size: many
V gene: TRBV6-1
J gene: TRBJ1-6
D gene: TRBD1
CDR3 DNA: TGTGCCAGCAGTACTCAGGGGGCGATCTATAATTCACCCCTCCACTTT
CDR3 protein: CASSTQGAIYNSPLHF

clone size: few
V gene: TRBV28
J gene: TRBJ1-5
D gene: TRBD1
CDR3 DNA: TGTGCCAGCAGGGTATGGGGGGACAGGGATCAGCCCCAGCATTTT
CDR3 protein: CASRVWGDRDQPQHF

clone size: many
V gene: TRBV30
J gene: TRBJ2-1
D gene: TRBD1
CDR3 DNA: TGTGCCTGGAGTCCCATCCCAGGGGGCGATGAGCAGTTCTTC
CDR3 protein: CAWSPIPGGDEQFF

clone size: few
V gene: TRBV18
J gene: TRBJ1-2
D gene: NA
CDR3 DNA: TGTGCCGGCTCACCACCCGGATCTAGCTATGGCTACACCTTC
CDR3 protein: CAGSPPGSSYGYTF

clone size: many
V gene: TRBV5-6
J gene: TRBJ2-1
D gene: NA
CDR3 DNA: TGTGCCAGCAGCGCCTCAGGGATTTATGAGCAGTTCTTC
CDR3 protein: CASSASGIYEQFF

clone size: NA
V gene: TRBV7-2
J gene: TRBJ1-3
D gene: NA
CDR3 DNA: TGTGCCAGCAGCTTAGCTTGGGGGAGCACCATATATTTT
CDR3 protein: CASSLAWGSTIYF

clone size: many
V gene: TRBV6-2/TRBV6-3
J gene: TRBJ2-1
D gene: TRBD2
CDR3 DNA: TGTGCCAGCACCATCTCTGGCGGGAGGGCCTTATACAATGAGCAGTTCTTC
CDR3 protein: CASTISGGRALYNEQFF

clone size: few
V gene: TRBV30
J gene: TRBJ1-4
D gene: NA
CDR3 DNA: TGTGCCTGGAGCCGGGACGTTGAAAAACTGTTTTTT
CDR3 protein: CAWSRDVEKLFF

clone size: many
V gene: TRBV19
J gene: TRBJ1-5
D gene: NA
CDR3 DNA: TGTGCCAGTAGGAGGGGGGGGTATAGCAATCAGCCCCAGCATTTT
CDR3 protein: CASRRGGYSNQPQHF

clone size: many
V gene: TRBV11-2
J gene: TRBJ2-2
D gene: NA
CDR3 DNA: TGTGCCAGCGGCCCGTGGGGGGGCTACAACGGGGAGCTGTTTTTT
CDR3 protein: CASGPWGGYNGELFF

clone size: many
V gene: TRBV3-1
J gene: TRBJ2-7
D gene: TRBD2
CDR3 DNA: TGTGCCAGCAGCCAGCGAGTTCCTAGCGGGATAAGTCACGAGCAGTACTTC
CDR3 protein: CASSQRVPSGISHEQYF

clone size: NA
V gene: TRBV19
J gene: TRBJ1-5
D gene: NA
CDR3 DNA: TGTGCCAGTAGTATAAGGGGAGCGGGTCAGCCCCAGCATTTT
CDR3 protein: CASSIRGAGQPQHF

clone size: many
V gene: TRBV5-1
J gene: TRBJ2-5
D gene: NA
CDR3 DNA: TGCGCCAGCAGTGCGGAGGTAGAGACCCAGTACTTC
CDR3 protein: CASSAEVETQYF

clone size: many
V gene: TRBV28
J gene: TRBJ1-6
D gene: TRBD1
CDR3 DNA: TGTGCCAGCAGTTTTCCCGGACAGGGGAGAAATTCACCCCTCCACTTT
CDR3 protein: CASSFPGQGRNSPLHF

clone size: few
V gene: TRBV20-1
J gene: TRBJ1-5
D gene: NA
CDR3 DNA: TGCAGTGCTAGCCCCGGGGAAGGGTTCAATCAGCCCCAGCATTTT
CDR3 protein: CSASPGEGFNQPQHF

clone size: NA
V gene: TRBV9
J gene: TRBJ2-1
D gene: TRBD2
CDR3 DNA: TGTGCCAGCAGCGGAAATAGCGGGACCAGCTCCTACAATGAGCAGTTCTTC
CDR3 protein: CASSGNSGTSSYNEQFF

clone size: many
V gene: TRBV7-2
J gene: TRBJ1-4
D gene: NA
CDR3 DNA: TGTGCCAGCAGCTCCCACAGTGCAACTAATGAAAAACTGTTTTTT
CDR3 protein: CASSSHSATNEKLFF

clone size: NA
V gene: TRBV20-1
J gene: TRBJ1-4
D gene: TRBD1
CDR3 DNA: TGCAGTGCTAATACAGGGGGGGATGAAAAACTGTTTTTT
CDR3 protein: CSANTGGDEKLFF

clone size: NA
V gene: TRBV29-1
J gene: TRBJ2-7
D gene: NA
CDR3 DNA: TGCAGCGCCGGTGAAGGCTTTGGCGAGCAGTACTTC
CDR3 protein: CSAGEGFGEQYF

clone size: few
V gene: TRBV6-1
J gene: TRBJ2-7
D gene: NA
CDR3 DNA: TGTGCCAGCAGTGGCGTGGGCAGGGGAAACTCCTACGAGCAGTACTTC
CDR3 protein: CASSGVGRGNSYEQYF

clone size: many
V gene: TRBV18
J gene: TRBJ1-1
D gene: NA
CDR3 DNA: TGTGCCAGCTCTACGTTACCGCAGGGAGATGGGGGCACTGAAGCTTTCTTT
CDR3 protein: CASSTLPQGDGGTEAFF

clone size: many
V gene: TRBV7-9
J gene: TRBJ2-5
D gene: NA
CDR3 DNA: TGTGCCAGCAGCTTAGGCCGGGACAATGGTCCCCAAGAGACCCAGTACTTC
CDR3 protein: CASSLGRDNGPQETQYF

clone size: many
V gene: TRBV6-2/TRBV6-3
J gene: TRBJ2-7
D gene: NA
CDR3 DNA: TGTGCCAGCAGTGAAGTCTCCGGGACCGCCTACTCGAGCTCCTACGAGCAGTACTTC
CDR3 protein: CASSEVSGTAYSSSYEQYF

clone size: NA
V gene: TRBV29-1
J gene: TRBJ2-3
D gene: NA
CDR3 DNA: TGCAGCGTTCGGGCCACAGATACGCAGTATTTT
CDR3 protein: CSVRATDTQYF

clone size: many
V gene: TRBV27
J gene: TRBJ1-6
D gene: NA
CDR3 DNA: TGTGCCAGCAGTTCCTGGTCTTCGGCGGGTTCACCCCTCCACTTT
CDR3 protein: CASSSWSSAGSPLHF

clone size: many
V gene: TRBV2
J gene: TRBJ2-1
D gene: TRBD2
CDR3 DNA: TGTGCCAGCACGGCTAGCGGGGGCCTCTTCTTC
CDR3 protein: CASTASGGLFF

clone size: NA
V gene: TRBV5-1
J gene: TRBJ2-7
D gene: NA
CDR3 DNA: TGCGCCAGCAGCTTCCAGGGACCAACCTACGAGCAGTACTTC
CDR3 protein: CASSFQGPTYEQYF

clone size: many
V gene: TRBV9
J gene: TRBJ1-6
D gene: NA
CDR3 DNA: TGTGCCAGCAGCGTAGGGTCCCCAAAGGGAAGATCACCCCTCCACTTT
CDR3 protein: CASSVGSPKGRSPLHF

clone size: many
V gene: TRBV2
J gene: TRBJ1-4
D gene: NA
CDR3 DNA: TGTGCCAGCAGTGAAAACCCCCGTCCCCAGGGTGAAAAACTGTTTTTT
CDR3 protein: CASSENPRPQGEKLFF

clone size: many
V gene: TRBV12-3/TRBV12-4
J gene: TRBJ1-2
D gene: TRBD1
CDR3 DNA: TGTGCCAGCAGAGATACGGGACAGATTAACTATGGCTACACCTTC
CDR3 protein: CASRDTGQINYGYTF

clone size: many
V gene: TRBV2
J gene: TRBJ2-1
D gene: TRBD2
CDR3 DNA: TGTGCCAGCAGTGAAGTGGGACTAGCGAACAATGAGCAGTTCTTC
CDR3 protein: CASSEVGLANNEQFF

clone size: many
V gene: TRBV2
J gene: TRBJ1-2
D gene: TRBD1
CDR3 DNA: TGTGCCAGCAGTGAAGTAGGGGGCGCGTTTGGCTACACCTTC
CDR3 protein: CASSEVGGAFGYTF

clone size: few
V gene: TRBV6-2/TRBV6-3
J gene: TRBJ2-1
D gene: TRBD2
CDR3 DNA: TGTGCCAGCAGTTCACTAGCGGGAGTTGAGCAGTTCTTC
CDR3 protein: CASSSLAGVEQFF

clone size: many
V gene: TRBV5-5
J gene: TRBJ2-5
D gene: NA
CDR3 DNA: TGTGCCAGCAGCTTGATTCTAACAGAGACCCAGTACTTC
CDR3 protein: CASSLILTETQYF

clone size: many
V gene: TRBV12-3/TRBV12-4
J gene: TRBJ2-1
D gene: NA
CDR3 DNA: TGTGCCAGCAGACCCGGGTTATATGAGCAGTTCTTC
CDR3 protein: CASRPGLYEQFF

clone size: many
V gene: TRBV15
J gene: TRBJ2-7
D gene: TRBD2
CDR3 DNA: TGTGCCACCACACTCGGGACTAGCGGTTACGAGCAGTACTTC
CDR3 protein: CATTLGTSGYEQYF

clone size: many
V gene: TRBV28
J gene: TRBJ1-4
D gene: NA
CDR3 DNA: TGTGCCAGCAGTCTAGGGGTCCCCCATGAAAAACTGTTTTTT
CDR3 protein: CASSLGVPHEKLFF

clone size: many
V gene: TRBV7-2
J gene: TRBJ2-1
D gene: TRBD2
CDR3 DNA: TGTGCCAGCAGCTTAACGTTCGGGGGGGATGAGCAGTTCTTC
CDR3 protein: CASSLTFGGDEQFF

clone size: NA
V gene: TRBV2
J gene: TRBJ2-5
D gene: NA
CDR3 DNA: TGTGCCAGCAGTGAAGCTGGGACAACAACAACGGAGACCCAGTACTTC
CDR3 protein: CASSEAGTTTTETQYF